The rows below give T cell receptor beta chains drawn from one sample of a study of a mutant IDH1 vaccine in newly diagnosed glioma. For these TCRs, the target antigens are not known. Repertoires were generated with immunoSEQ multiplex PCR, while TCRdb's copy carries only in-frame clones and drops some. There are more than 30,000 clones in the sample; approximately 89% occur only once, and 2% to 2.5% lies in the top ten. The specimen comprised PBMCs, sampled from a glioma patient whose treatment included an IDH1 peptide vaccine. The receptors were gathered from a man aged 40-49 years with glioma. CDR3s include the opening cysteine and the closing phenylalanine or tryptophan. The D gene is left open where the match is weak. Not every row has a clone size; where given, it reads once, few, many or a size class.

j_call v_call cdr3_length d_call clone_size cdr3_aa
TRBJ1-2 TRBV20-1 10 TRBD1 . CSQTGNGYTF
TRBJ1-6 TRBV7-2 15 . . CASSLFRTNNSPLHF
TRBJ2-5 TRBV23-1 14 . . CASRHCRASRTQYF
TRBJ2-5 TRBV6-5 12 . . CASTGLQETQYF
TRBJ2-5 TRBV18 17 TRBD2 once CASSPKRATIAGETQYF
TRBJ2-5 TRBV4-3 13 . once CASSQERVQTQYF
TRBJ1-1 TRBV18 13 . once CASSPHRDTEAFF
TRBJ2-3 TRBV19 15 . . CASSMLQFGTDTQYF
TRBJ1-1 TRBV28 15 . once CASSPLRTADPEAFF
TRBJ1-5 TRBV2 15 . . CASSSTAGTNQPQHF
TRBJ1-5 TRBV27 14 . . CASSPTRSNQPQHF
TRBJ2-5 TRBV7-9 15 . . CASSLFYSLGETQYF
TRBJ1-1 TRBV19 13 . once CASSAAQNTEAFF
TRBJ2-1 TRBV7-9 16 TRBD2 . CASSFGGRGAYNEQFF
TRBJ2-2 TRBV5-1 13 . . CASSLAGPGELFF
TRBJ1-1 TRBV2 16 . . CASSPPYEGVYTEAFF
TRBJ2-1 TRBV10-2 13 . large CASSGTEQNEQFF
TRBJ2-6 TRBV9 17 TRBD2 . CASTPAEGRAGANVLTF
TRBJ2-1 TRBV19 15 . . CASSMGSDSYNEQFF
TRBJ2-3 TRBV6-4 13 TRBD2 . CASSSGGTDTQYF